Following are 30 T cell receptor beta chains from one sample sequenced in a study of blood T cell repertoires in COVID-19. The assay was immunoSEQ multiplex PCR, and TCRdb's table has in-frame clones only and misses some. The sample lists some 300,000 clones; 75% to 90% were seen once. Sequenced material: peripheral blood. These receptors came from a woman in her 70s with COVID-19, enrolled during active disease.

The chain links TRBV13 to TRBJ1-2; 8 nucleotides line up with TRBD1. Germline V gene lookup returns CDR1 PRHDT and CDR2 FYEKMQ (reference sequence). With V trimmed by 4 bases and J by 6 bases, 4 bases remained unmatched. CDR3 size: 13 residues. As DNA, the CDR3 is TGTGCCAGCAGCTCGACAGGGGACCATGGCTACACCTTC. It specifies CASSSTGDHGYTF.

V and J are TRBV19 and TRBJ1-4; TRBD1 is a possible D gene (5 bases). V dropped 7 bases and J dropped 7 bases, with 13 bases sitting between them. The CDR3 length is 13 residues. Germline CDR1 and CDR2: LNHDA and SQIVND (reference sequence). CDR3 residues: CASNKGRGEKLFF. CDR3 DNA sequence: TGTGCCAGTAACAAGGGGCGCGGTGAAAAACTGTTTTTT.

The CDR3 protein is CASSPTGFSNYGYTF. The CDR3 bases are TGTGCCAGCAGCCCGACAGGGTTCTCTAACTATGGCTACACCTTC. The J gene is TRBJ1-2, the V gene TRBV3-1 (or the pseudogene TRBV3-2), with 7 bases aligning to TRBD1. Germline V gene sequence: CDR1 LGHDT, CDR2 YNNKEL (reference sequence). The length of the CDR3 is 15 residues. V lost 4 bases to trimming and J lost 0 bases; unmatched junction nucleotides: 5.

The J gene is TRBJ2-1, the V gene TRBV27, with no clear D. The CDR3 consists of 15 residues. CDR1 is MNHEY, CDR2 SMNVEV, per germline (reference sequence). V dropped 6 bases and J dropped 4 bases, with 16 bases sitting between them. CDR3 sequence reads: CASRPTTQLYNEQFF. The CDR3 DNA follows: TGTGCCAGCAGACCAACTACCCAACTGTACAATGAGCAGTTCTTC.

The V call is TRBV29-1, the J call TRBJ2-5; D ambiguous. V lost 3 bases and J 5 bases, leaving 10 bases between the germline ends. Per germline, CDR1 SQVTM and CDR2 ANQGSEA. There are 12 residues in the CDR3. The CDR3 sequence: CSVEPASETQYF. The CDR3 bases are TGCAGCGTTGAGCCAGCGTCGGAGACCCAGTACTTC.

This clone has a handful of counts. The chain uses TRBV9 and TRBJ2-1; 8 nucleotides match TRBD1. Per the germline V gene, CDR1 is SGDLS and CDR2 is YYNGEE. The CDR3 is made up of 16 amino acids. After removal of 0 bases from V and 7 bases from J, the junction contained 9 bases not matched to a gene. CDR3 coding DNA: TGTGCCAGCAGCGTAGGGACAGGGAGGTTTCGTAATGAGCAGTTCTTC. Amino acids: CASSVGTGRFRNEQFF.

The J gene is TRBJ2-7, the V gene TRBV9, with D possibly TRBD2 on 5 matching bases. The CDR3 runs 14 residues. Trimming cost V 2 bases and J 6 bases, with 15 bases left between them. CDR1 is SGDLS and CDR2 is YYNGEE in the germline V gene. The CDR3 bases are TGTGCCAGCAGCGTTGACTTAGGGAGAAGCGAGCAGTACTTC. It translates to CASSVDLGRSEQYF.

J is TRBJ1-1 and V is TRBV6-5; D is possibly TRBD1 (5 bases). Trimming stripped 0 bases from V and 4 bases from J, with 15 bases between. CDR1 and CDR2 (germline): MNHEY, SVGAGI. This CDR3 contains 16 residues. This chain's CDR3 is CASSYSSRQGGTEAFF. The CDR3, as DNA: TGTGCCAGCAGTTACTCGTCCCGGCAGGGAGGCACTGAAGCTTTCTTT.

In this sample, this clone turned up once. The chain couples TRBV10-3 to TRBJ2-7; 11 bases map to TRBD1. Per germline, CDR1 ENHRY and CDR2 SYGVKD. The CDR3 length is 18 residues. V gave up 3 bases and J gave up 0 bases; unmatched junction bases: 10. The CDR3 reads CAISEFSGQGVSSYEQYF. The CDR3 coding sequence is TGTGCCATCAGTGAATTTTCGGGACAGGGGGTGTCCTCCTACGAGCAGTACTTC.

The chain couples TRBV10-2 to TRBJ2-2; 7 positions agree with TRBD2. CDR1 and CDR2 (germline): WSHSY, SAAADI. There are 15 residues in the CDR3. The V segment lost 5 bases and the J segment 5 bases; nucleotides outside the gene matches: 8. The CDR3 is CASSPWGGLTGELFF. In nucleotides, the CDR3 is TGCGCCAGCAGTCCGTGGGGGGGTTTAACCGGGGAGCTGTTTTTT.

The V call is TRBV3-1 (or the pseudogene TRBV3-2), the J call TRBJ2-7, with D perhaps TRBD1 (5 bases). The CDR3 is 15 amino acids. Germline V gene lookup returns CDR1 LGHDT and CDR2 YNNKEL (reference sequence). V lost 0 bases, J lost 0 bases, and 9 bases lay in between. The DNA for the CDR3 is TGTGCCAGCAGCCAAGAGGGGCGGATCTCCTACGAGCAGTACTTC. It codes for CASSQEGRISYEQYF.

The chain combines TRBV30 with TRBJ1-6; TRBD1 might be the D (6 bases). The CDR3 extends over 13 amino acids. Trimming took 5 bases from V and 10 from J, leaving 15 bases between them. Germline CDR1 is GTSNPN and CDR2 is SVGIG (reference sequence). CDR3 in amino acids: CAWGGRVRSPLHF. The CDR3, as DNA: TGTGCCTGGGGGGGCAGGGTTCGGTCACCCCTCCACTTT.

The gene calls are TRBV7-2 and TRBJ1-2, with TRBD1 identical over 8 bases. Germline lookup yields CDR1 SGHTA and CDR2 FQGNSA. The CDR3 sequence is 17 residues long. With V trimmed by 4 bases and J by 1 base, 11 bases remained unmatched. CDR3 protein: CASSSKKTGALNYGYTF. The CDR3 DNA reads as TGTGCCAGCAGCTCCAAGAAGACAGGGGCGCTTAACTATGGCTACACCTTC.

This chain connects TRBV9 to TRBJ1-4; tentative D call: TRBD1 (6 bases). CDR1 SGDLS and CDR2 YYNGEE come from the germline V gene. CDR3 length: 12 residues. Between the trimmed V and J ends, which lost 0 bases and 12 bases, there was a span of 9 bases. The CDR3 reads CASSVVEGELFF. In DNA, the CDR3 is TGTGCCAGCAGCGTAGTAGAGGGGGAACTGTTTTTT.

The chain links TRBV9 to TRBJ2-7; the match to TRBD2 covers 14 bases. Germline assignment: CDR1 SGDLS and CDR2 YYNGEE. The V and J ends lost 3 bases and 0 bases, in that order; junction bases with no gene match: 8. The CDR3 has 18 amino acids. CDR3 residues: CASSATGTSGGSSYEQYF. CDR3 DNA sequence: TGTGCCAGCAGCGCAACCGGGACTAGCGGGGGAAGCTCCTACGAGCAGTACTTC.

The chain employs TRBV7-2 and TRBJ1-5, with 9 bases aligning to TRBD1. Trimming removed 5 bases from V and 2 bases from J; junction bases left unmatched: 7. Germline V gene data show CDR1 as SGHTA and CDR2 as FQGNSA. CDR3 length: 16 amino acids. The CDR3 here is CASSLQGAQGNQPQHF. The DNA for the CDR3 is TGTGCCAGCAGCCTACAGGGGGCGCAGGGCAATCAGCCCCAGCATTTT.

The V gene is TRBV18, the J gene TRBJ2-1; 14 bases are shared with TRBD2. The length of the CDR3 is 17 residues. The V and J ends lost 6 bases and 3 bases, in that order; junction bases with no gene match: 7. Looked up from germline, CDR1 is KGHSH and CDR2 is LQKENI. The DNA of the CDR3 is TGTGCCAGCTCCTCCGGGACTAGCGGGGGAGTCTACAATGAGCAGTTCTTC. Translated, it gives CASSSGTSGGVYNEQFF. Full variable domain (rest looked up from reference TRBV18 and TRBJ2-1): NAGVMQNPRHLVRRRGQEARLRCSPMKGHSHVYWYRQLPEEGLKFMVYLQKENIIDESGMPKERFSAEFPKEGPSILRIQQVVRGDSAAYFCASSSGTSGGVYNEQFFGPGTRLTVL.

This chain connects TRBV7-9 to TRBJ2-7; D unresolved. The CDR3 runs to 13 residues. V was clipped by 1 base and J by 6 bases, with 10 bases between them. CDR1 is SEHNR, CDR2 FQNEAQ, per germline (reference sequence). CDR3 nucleotide sequence: TGTGCCAGCAGCTTAGGCCTGACGGGCGAGCAGTACTTC. Translated, it gives CASSLGLTGEQYF.

This chain links TRBV19 with TRBJ1-2, with D tentatively TRBD1 (6 bases). CDR1 is LNHDA, CDR2 SQIVND, per germline (reference sequence). Trimming shortened V by 3 bases and J by 4 bases, and 9 bases separated the two germline ends. This CDR3 has 13 residues. Written as DNA, the CDR3 is TGTGCCAGTAGTATGGCAGGGGTCTATGGCTACACCTTC. Its protein product is CASSMAGVYGYTF.

The rearrangement uses TRBV2 and TRBJ2-7; 9 bases agree with TRBD2. This CDR3 has 14 amino acids. Germline lookup yields CDR1 SNHLY and CDR2 FYNNEI. V lost 7 bases to trimming and J lost 2 bases; unmatched junction nucleotides: 6. The CDR3 loop is CASIRGTSTYEQYF. The CDR3 nucleotides read TGTGCCAGCATAAGGGGGACTAGCACCTACGAGCAGTACTTC.

This sequence joins TRBV28 and TRBJ1-2; 8 bases fit TRBD1. Germline CDR1 is MDHEN and CDR2 is SYDVKM. V lost 2 bases to trimming and J lost 6 bases; unmatched junction nucleotides: 11. This CDR3 comprises 16 residues. The CDR3 loop is CASSLTSGQGRNGYTF. CDR3 DNA: TGTGCCAGCAGTTTAACATCTGGACAGGGTAGGAATGGCTACACCTTC.

The rearrangement links TRBV9 to TRBJ2-1; a weak D match, TRBD1 (6 bases). The germline gives CDR1 SGDLS, CDR2 YYNGEE. The CDR3 has 16 residues. Trimming shortened V by 0 bases and J by 3 bases, and 13 bases separated the two germline ends. The CDR3 here is CASSVVSGVLYNEQFF. CDR3 in DNA: TGTGCCAGCAGCGTAGTATCAGGGGTGCTCTACAATGAGCAGTTCTTC.

The chain uses TRBV7-8 and TRBJ1-2, with TRBD1 matching over 9 bases. This CDR3 is 16 amino acids long. Trimming at V came to 5 bases and at J to 8 bases, leaving 15 bases not matched to a gene. Germline V gene data show CDR1 as SGHVS and CDR2 as FQNEAQ. DNA for the CDR3: TGTGCCAGCAGCCCGGAAAGGGGACAGGGTCAGCGGGGCTACACCTTC. The encoded protein is CASSPERGQGQRGYTF.

The J gene is TRBJ2-5, the V gene TRBV7-8; D is perhaps TRBD1 (6 bases). Trimming removed 6 bases at V and 1 base at J, with 9 bases between. From germline, CDR1 is SGHVS and CDR2 FQNEAQ. This CDR3 region has 13 residues. The CDR3 bases are TGTGCCAGCAGAGACAGGTTCCAAGAGACCCAGTACTTC. This gives the protein CASRDRFQETQYF.

The chain links TRBV2 to TRBJ1-5; D is ambiguous. CDR1 is SNHLY and CDR2 is FYNNEI in the germline V gene. Trimming left V 7 bases short and J 0 bases short, with 10 bases between. The CDR3 totals 14 residues. CDR3 bases: TGTGCCAGCAACGGAGGCTATAGCAATCAGCCCCAGCATTTT. It is translated as CASNGGYSNQPQHF. Filled out from reference TRBV2 and TRBJ1-5, the complete variable domain reads EPEVTQTPSHQVTQMGQEVILRCVPISNHLYFYWYRQILGQKVEFLVSFYNNEISEKSEIFDDQFSVERPDGSNFTLKIRSTKLEDSAMYFCASNGGYSNQPQHFGDGTRLSIL.

CDR3 in amino acids: CASTLRPPGYGRTEAFF. The CDR3, as DNA: TGTGCCAGCACCCTACGACCCCCAGGCTACGGTAGGACTGAAGCTTTCTTT. The V gene is TRBV27, the J gene TRBJ1-1, with D hard to call. Deletions cut 7 bases from V and 5 bases from J, with 26 bases between. The germline gives CDR1 MNHEY, CDR2 SMNVEV (reference sequence). This CDR3 is 17 amino acids long.

V gene TRBV6-6 combines with J gene TRBJ2-6; D is possibly TRBD1 (5 bases). The CDR3 is 15 amino acids. Trimming stripped 2 bases from V and 3 bases from J, with 8 bases between. CDR1 MNHNY and CDR2 SVGAGI come from the germline V gene (reference sequence). The CDR3 is CASSYAGFGANVLTF. The CDR3 DNA is TGTGCCAGCAGTTACGCAGGGTTTGGGGCCAACGTCCTGACTTTC.

V is TRBV6-1 and J is TRBJ1-4; D not resolved. The germline CDR1 and CDR2 sequences are MNHNS and SASEGT. The CDR3 has 11 residues. V was cut by 6 bases and J by 16 bases, with 15 bases left in between. The CDR3 region has the DNA TGTGCCAGCAGCAGCGACGATCGACGGTTTTTT. Its translation is CASSSDDRRFF.

This chain links TRBV5-1 with TRBJ2-7, with D possibly TRBD1 on 6 matching bases. Trimming shortened V by 4 bases and J by 0 bases, and 17 bases separated the two germline ends. This CDR3 spans 16 amino acids. Per the germline V gene, CDR1 is SGHRS and CDR2 is YFSETQ. In DNA form, the CDR3 reads TGCGCCAGCAGCGGGGGAAGGGGGAAGTTCTCCTACGAGCAGTACTTC. Protein product: CASSGGRGKFSYEQYF.

V and J are TRBV25-1 and TRBJ2-3; TRBD2 matches 12 bases. V lost 5 bases and J lost 4; bases outside the gene matches: 13. The CDR3 runs 18 residues. The germline V gene encodes CDR1 MGHDK and CDR2 SYGVNS. CDR3 loop: CASSKTSGGPHISDTQYF. The CDR3 coding sequence is TGTGCCAGCAGTAAAACTAGCGGGGGGCCCCATATCTCAGATACGCAGTATTTT.